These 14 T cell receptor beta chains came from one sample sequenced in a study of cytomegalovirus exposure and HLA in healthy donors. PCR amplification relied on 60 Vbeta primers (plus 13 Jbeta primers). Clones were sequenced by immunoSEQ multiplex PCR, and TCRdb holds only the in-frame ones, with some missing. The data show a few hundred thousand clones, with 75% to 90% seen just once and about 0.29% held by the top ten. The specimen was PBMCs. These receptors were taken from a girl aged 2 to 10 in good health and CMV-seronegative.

The CDR3 DNA is TGTGCCAGCAGCTTAGTCGGCCGGTTCCAGCGAAGCACAGATACGCAGTATTTT. This translates into CASSLVGRFQRSTDTQYF. The J gene is TRBJ2-3, the V gene TRBV11-2; D not resolved. V was pared by 1 base and J by 0 bases, with 17 bases between. CDR3 length: 18 amino acids. Germline CDR1 reads SGHAT; CDR2 reads FQNNGV.

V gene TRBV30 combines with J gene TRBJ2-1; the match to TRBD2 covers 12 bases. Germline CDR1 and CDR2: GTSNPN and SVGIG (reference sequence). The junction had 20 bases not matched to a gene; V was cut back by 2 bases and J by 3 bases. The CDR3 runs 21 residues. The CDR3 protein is CAWSPNRGRASGRALYNEQFF. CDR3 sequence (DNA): TGTGCCTGGAGTCCAAACAGGGGGCGCGCTAGCGGGAGGGCCCTCTACAATGAGCAGTTCTTC.

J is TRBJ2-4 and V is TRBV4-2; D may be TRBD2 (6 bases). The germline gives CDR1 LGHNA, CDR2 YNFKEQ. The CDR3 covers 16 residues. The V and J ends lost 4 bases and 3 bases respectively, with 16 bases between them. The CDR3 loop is CASSPLGGGDKNIQYF. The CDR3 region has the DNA TGTGCCAGCAGCCCCCTCGGTGGCGGGGACAAAAACATTCAGTACTTC.

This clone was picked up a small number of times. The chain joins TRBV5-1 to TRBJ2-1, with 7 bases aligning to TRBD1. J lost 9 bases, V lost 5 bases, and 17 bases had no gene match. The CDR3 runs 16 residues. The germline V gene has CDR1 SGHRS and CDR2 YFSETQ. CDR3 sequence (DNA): TGCGCCAGCAGACGGCCGGGACAGCTCGAATATAGTGAGCAGTTCTTC. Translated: CASRRPGQLEYSEQFF.

Here the CDR3 DNA reads TGTGCCAGCTTTGGGACTAGCCGGTTCTCCTACAATGAGCAGTTCTTC. This sequence encodes CASFGTSRFSYNEQFF. The chain uses TRBV18 and TRBJ2-1, with TRBD2 matching 9 bases. The ends lost 7 bases at V and 0 bases at J; junction bases unmatched: 7. The V gene's germline CDR1 is KGHSH and CDR2 LQKENI. CDR3 length: 16 amino acids. The whole variable domain, filled in from reference TRBV18 and TRBJ2-1, reads NAGVMQNPRHLVRRRGQEARLRCSPMKGHSHVYWYRQLPEEGLKFMVYLQKENIIDESGMPKERFSAEFPKEGPSILRIQQVVRGDSAAYFCASFGTSRFSYNEQFFGPGTRLTVL.

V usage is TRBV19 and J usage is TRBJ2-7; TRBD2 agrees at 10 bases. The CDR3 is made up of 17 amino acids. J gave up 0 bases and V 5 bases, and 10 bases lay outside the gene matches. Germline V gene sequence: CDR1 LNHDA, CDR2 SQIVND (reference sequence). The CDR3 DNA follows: TGTGCCAGTAGTTTCGGGTGGACTAGCGGACACTCCTACGAGCAGTACTTC. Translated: CASSFGWTSGHSYEQYF. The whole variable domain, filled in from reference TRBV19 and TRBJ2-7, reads DGGITQSPKYLFRKEGQNVTLSCEQNLNHDAMYWYRQDPGQGLRLIYYSQIVNDFQKGDIAEGYSVSREKKESFPLTVTSAQKNPTAFYLCASSFGWTSGHSYEQYFGPGTRLTVT.

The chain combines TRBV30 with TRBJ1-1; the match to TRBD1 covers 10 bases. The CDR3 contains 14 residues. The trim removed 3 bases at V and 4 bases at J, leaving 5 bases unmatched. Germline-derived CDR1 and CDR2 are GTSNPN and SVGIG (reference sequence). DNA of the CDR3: TGTGCCTGGAGGGGACAGGGGCGATCCACTGAAGCTTTCTTT. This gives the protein CAWRGQGRSTEAFF.

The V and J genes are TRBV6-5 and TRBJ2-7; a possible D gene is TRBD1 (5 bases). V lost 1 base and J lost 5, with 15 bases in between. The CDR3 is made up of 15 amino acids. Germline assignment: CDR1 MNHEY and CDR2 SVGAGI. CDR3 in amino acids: CASSYWAVQADEQYF. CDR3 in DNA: TGTGCCAGCAGTTACTGGGCGGTACAGGCGGACGAGCAGTACTTC.

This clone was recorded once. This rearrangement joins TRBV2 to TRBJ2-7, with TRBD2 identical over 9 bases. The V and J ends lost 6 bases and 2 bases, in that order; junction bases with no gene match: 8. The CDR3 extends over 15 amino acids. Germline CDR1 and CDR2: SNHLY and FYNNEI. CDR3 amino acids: CASRASSGETYEQYF. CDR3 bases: TGTGCCAGCAGGGCCTCTAGCGGGGAAACCTACGAGCAGTACTTC.

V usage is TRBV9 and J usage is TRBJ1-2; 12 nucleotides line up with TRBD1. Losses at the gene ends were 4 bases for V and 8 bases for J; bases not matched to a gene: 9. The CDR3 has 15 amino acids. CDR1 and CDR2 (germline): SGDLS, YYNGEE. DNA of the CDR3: TGTGCCAGCAGCCCAGGGGACAGGGGGCTGAGAGGCTACACCTTC. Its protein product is CASSPGDRGLRGYTF.

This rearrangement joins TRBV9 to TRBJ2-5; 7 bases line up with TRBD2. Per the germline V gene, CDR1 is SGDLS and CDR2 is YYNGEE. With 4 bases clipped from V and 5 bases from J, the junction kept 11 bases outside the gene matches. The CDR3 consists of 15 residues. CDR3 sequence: CASSSSGGHSETQYF. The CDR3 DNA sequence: TGTGCCAGCAGCAGTTCGGGAGGCCATTCGGAGACCCAGTACTTC.

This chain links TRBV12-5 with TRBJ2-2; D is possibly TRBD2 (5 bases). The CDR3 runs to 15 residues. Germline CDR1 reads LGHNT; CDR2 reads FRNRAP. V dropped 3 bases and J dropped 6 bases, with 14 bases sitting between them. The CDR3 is CASGFAGRHSGELFF. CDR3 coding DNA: TGTGCTAGTGGTTTTGCGGGCCGGCATTCCGGGGAGCTGTTTTTT.

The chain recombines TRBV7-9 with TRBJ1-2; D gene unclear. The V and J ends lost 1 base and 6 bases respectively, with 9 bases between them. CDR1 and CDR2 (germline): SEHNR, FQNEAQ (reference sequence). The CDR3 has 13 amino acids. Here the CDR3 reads CASSLDSLHGYTF. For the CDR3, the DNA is TGTGCCAGCAGCTTAGACTCTCTTCATGGCTACACCTTC.

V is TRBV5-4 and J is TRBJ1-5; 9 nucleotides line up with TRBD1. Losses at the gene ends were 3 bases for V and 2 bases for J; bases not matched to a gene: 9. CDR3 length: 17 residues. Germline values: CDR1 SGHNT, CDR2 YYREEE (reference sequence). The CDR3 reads CASSSGQGSAGNQPQHF. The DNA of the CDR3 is TGTGCCAGCAGCTCCGGACAGGGGTCGGCGGGCAATCAGCCCCAGCATTTT.